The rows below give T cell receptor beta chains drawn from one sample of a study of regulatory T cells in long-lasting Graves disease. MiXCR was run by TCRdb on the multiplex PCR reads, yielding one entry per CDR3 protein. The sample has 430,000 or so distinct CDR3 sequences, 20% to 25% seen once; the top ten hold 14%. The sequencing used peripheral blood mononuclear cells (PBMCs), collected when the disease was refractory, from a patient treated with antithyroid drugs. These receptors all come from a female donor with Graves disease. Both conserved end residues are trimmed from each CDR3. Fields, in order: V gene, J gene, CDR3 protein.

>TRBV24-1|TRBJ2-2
ATSDTRDKNTGELF
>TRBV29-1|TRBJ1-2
SAREAKSGYGYT
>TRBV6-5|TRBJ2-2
ASSVGLAGHTGELF
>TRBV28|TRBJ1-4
ASRTGTITATNEKLF
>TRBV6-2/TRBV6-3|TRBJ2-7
ASSYSTLRLAGDKYEQY
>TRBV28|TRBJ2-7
ASSFAGAGKQY
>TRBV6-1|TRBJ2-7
ASSAIGLAGGDEQY
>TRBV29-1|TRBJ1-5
SVGEGSNQPQH
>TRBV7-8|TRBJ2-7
ASRPVVDSYEQY
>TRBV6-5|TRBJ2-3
ASSYIRTSGPNTDTQY
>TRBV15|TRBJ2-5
ATSVDSGAGQETQY
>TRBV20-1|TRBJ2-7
SATGAGEQY
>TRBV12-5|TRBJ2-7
ASGSRQAFPAIVYEQY
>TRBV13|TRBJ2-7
ASSVSGQGLYEQY
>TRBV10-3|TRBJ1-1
ATRRQGAEAF
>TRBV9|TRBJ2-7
ASSGASPLSYEQY
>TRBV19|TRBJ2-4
ATEDILQNIQY
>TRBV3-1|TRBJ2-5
ASSQAGGQETQY
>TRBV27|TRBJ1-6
ASGQGFSPLH
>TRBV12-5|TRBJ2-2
ASGPEPGANTGELF
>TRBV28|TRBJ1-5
ASGRGRRQPQH
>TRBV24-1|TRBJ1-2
ATSEAGNYGYT
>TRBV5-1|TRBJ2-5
ASSSPGAETQY
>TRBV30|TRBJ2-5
AWGNGAKQETQY
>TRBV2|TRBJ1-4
ASSESTDTQKLF
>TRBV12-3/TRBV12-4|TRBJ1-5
ASSSNTNQPQH